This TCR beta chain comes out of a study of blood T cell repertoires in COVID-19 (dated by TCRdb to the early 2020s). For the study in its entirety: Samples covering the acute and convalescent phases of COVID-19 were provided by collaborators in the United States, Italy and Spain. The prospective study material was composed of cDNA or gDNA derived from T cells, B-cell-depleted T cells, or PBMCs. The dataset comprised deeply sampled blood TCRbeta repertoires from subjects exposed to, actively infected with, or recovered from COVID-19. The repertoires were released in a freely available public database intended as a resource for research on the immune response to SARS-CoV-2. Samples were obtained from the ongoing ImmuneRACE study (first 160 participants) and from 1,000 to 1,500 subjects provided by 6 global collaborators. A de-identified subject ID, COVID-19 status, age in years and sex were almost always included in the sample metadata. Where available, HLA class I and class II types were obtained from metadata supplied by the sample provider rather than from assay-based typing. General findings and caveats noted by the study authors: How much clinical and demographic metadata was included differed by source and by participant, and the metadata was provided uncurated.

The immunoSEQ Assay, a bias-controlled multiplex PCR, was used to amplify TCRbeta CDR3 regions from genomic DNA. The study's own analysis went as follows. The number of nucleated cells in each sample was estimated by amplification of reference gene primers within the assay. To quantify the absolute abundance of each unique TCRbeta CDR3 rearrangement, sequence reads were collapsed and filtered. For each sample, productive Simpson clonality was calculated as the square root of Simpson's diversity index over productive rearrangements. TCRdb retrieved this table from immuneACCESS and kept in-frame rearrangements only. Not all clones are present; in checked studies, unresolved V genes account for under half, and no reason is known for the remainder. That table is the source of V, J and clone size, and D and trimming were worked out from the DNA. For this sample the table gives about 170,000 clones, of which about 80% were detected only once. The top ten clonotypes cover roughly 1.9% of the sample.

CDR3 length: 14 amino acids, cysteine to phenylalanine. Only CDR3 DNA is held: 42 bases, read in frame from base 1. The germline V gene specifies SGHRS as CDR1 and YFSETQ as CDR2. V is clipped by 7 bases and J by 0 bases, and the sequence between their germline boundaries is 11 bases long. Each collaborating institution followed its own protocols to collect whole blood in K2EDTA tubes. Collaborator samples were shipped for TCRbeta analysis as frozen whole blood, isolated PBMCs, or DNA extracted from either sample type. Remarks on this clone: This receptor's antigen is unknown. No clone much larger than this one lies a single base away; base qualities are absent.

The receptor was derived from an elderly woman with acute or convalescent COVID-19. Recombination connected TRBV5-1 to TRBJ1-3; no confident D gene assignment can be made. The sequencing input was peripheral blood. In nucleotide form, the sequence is TGCGCCAGCTCTATATCGTCCTCTGGAAACACCATATATTTT. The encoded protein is CASSISSSGNTIYF.